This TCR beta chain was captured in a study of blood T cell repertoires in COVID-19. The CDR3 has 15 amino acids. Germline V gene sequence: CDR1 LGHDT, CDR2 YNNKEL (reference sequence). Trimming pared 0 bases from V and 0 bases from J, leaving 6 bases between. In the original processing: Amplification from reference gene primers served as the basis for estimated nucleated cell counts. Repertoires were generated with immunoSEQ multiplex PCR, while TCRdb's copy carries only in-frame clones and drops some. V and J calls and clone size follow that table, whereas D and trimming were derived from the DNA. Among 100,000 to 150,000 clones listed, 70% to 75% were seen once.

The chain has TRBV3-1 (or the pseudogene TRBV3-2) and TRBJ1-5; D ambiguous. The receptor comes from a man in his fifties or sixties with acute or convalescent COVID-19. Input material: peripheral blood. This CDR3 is CASSQDGLSNQPQHF. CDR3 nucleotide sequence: TGTGCCAGCAGCCAAGATGGCCTTAGCAATCAGCCCCAGCATTTT.